Below, 21 T cell receptor beta chains from the same sample are listed, as sequenced in a study of T cells after posttransplantation cyclophosphamide. The method was immunoSEQ multiplex PCR; TCRdb's version includes in-frame clones alone and lacks a portion of them. The repertoire has about 25,000 clones, none seen only once; the ten largest take about 1.5%. Sample: PBMCs. These receptors all stem from a man aged 45-60 years in good health, CMV-negative, and a related stem cell transplant donor.

This clone was picked up many times. The chain links TRBV15 to TRBJ2-7; D is perhaps TRBD2 (5 bases). The V end was cut by 1 base, the J end by 6 bases, with 19 bases between. In germline, CDR1 is LNHNV, CDR2 YYDKDF (reference sequence). This CDR3 is built from 16 residues. Here the CDR3 reads CATSRVGSGLPSEQYF. DNA of the CDR3: TGTGCCACCAGCAGAGTGGGGAGCGGCCTGCCCTCCGAGCAGTACTTC.

At least ten counts were recorded for this clone. V gene TRBV5-6 combines with J gene TRBJ2-7; possibly TRBD2 for D (6 bases). The CDR3 runs 12 residues. V lost 4 bases to trimming and J lost 5 bases, with 10 bases between them. The V gene's germline CDR1 is SGHDT and CDR2 YYEEEE. This CDR3 is CASSRAGNEQYF. The CDR3 region has the DNA TGTGCCAGCAGCCGGGCGGGGAACGAGCAGTACTTC.

This clone was seen repeatedly, ten times or more. Other DNA sequences in this sample translate to the same CDR3. The chain employs TRBV5-6 and TRBJ1-2; 9 bases are shared with TRBD1. The CDR3 extends over 15 amino acids. V trimming: 2 bases; J trimming: 2 bases; junction bases outside the gene matches: 4. The germline V gene encodes CDR1 SGHDT and CDR2 YYEEEE. CDR3 in amino acids: CASSFRDRVNYGYTF. The CDR3, as DNA: TGTGCCAGCAGCTTCCGGGACAGGGTAAACTATGGCTACACCTTC.

This clone was observed many times. J is TRBJ2-5 and V is TRBV10-2; TRBD2 matches 10 bases. The CDR3 extends over 22 amino acids. V dropped 0 bases and J dropped 5; count of bases not matched to a gene: 24. Germline loops: CDR1 WSHSY, CDR2 SAAADI. The CDR3 coding sequence is TGCGCCAGCAGTGAGTCTCCGGGACTAGCGTCCTCTCCTCATCAACCCTCTGAGACCCAGTACTTC. Translating gives CASSESPGLASSPHQPSETQYF.

This clone was counted many times. The V and J genes are TRBV7-3 and TRBJ2-7; D uncertain. Trimming took off 5 bases at V and 4 bases at J, with 9 bases between the two ends. The CDR3 is made up of 12 amino acids. Germline V lookup: CDR1 SGHTA, CDR2 FQGTGA. The CDR3 region is CASSTQVYEQYF. In DNA form, the CDR3 reads TGTGCCAGCAGCACCCAGGTTTACGAGCAGTACTTC. Variable domain in full (rest from reference TRBV7-3 and TRBJ2-7): GAGVSQTPSNKVTEKGKYVELRCDPISGHTALYWYRQSLGQGPEFLIYFQGTGAADDSGLPNDRFFAVRPEGSVSTLKIQRTERGDSAVYLCASSTQVYEQYFGPGTRLTVT.

This clone has a count of ten or more. The chain recombines TRBV2 with TRBJ1-3; D is unclear. There are 13 residues in the CDR3. The V and J ends lost 8 bases and 0 bases respectively, with 8 bases between them. Germline V gives CDR1 SNHLY, CDR2 FYNNEI. The CDR3, as DNA: TGTGCCAGCGGCACCAACTCTGGAAACACCATATATTTT. Translated, it gives CASGTNSGNTIYF.

This clone has a count of ten or more. The chain combines TRBV5-4 with TRBJ2-7, with D maybe TRBD2 (5 bases). The CDR3 runs 15 residues. CDR1 and CDR2 (germline): SGHNT, YYREEE (reference sequence). The V gene lost 0 bases and the J gene lost 1 base, with 11 bases spanning the gap. In DNA form, the CDR3 reads TGTGCCAGCAGCTTGGGAGGGAGTAGGTCCTACGAGCAGTACTTC. It codes for CASSLGGSRSYEQYF. Full variable domain (missing parts from reference TRBV5-4 and TRBJ2-7): ETGVTQSPTHLIKTRGQQVTLRCSSQSGHNTVSWYQQALGQGPQFIFQYYREEENGRGNFPPRFSGLQFPNYSSELNVNALELDDSALYLCASSLGGSRSYEQYFGPGTRLTVT.

The gene calls are TRBV25-1 and TRBJ2-7; 14 positions agree with TRBD2. Trimming at V came to 11 bases and at J to 4 bases, leaving 10 bases not matched to a gene. Germline CDR1 is MGHDK and CDR2 is SYGVNS. CDR3 length: 15 residues. CDR3 residues: CAGTPGLAGGYEQYF. The CDR3 DNA is TGTGCCGGCACCCCAGGACTAGCGGGAGGATACGAGCAGTACTTC.

In its sample, this clone was seen many times. The chain is built from TRBV19 and TRBJ1-1, with a possible D match to TRBD1 (5 bases). The CDR3 sequence is 13 residues long. Trimming removed 3 bases at V and 4 bases at J, with 9 bases between. CDR1 is LNHDA, CDR2 SQIVND, per germline (reference sequence). The CDR3 coding sequence is TGTGCCAGTAGTATCCAGGGCCCCACTGAAGCTTTCTTT. Translated: CASSIQGPTEAFF.

This clone was counted at least ten times. This chain's CDR3 is CASSIAGGRYEQYF. CDR3 nucleotides: TGTGCCAGTAGTATAGCAGGGGGGAGGTACGAGCAGTACTTC. This chain joins TRBV19 and TRBJ2-7, with a tentative D call TRBD1 (7 bases). Per the germline V gene, CDR1 is LNHDA and CDR2 is SQIVND (reference sequence). The CDR3 has 14 residues. The V end lost 1 base, the J end lost 4 bases, and 11 bases lay between the germline ends.

This clone was observed at least ten times. The same CDR3 also results from other DNA sequences found in this sample. V and J are TRBV27 and TRBJ2-2, with 7 bases fitting TRBD1. The CDR3 runs to 16 residues. Germline V CDR1 and CDR2: MNHEY, SMNVEV (reference sequence). V lost 5 bases and J lost 0; bases outside the gene matches: 6. The CDR3: CASSPRQGPNTGELFF. The CDR3 coding sequence is TGTGCCAGCAGTCCCCGACAGGGCCCGAACACCGGGGAGCTGTTTTTT.

In this sample, this clone turned up many times. The J gene is TRBJ2-3, the V gene TRBV5-1; tentatively, D is TRBD1 (5 bases). This CDR3 has 15 amino acids. Germline V gene data show CDR1 as SGHRS and CDR2 as YFSETQ. The V gene lost 0 bases and the J gene lost 2 bases, with 10 bases spanning the gap. The CDR3, as DNA: TGCGCCAGCAGCTTGGCAGGGAAACTCACAGATACGCAGTATTTT. It specifies CASSLAGKLTDTQYF.

This clone has ten or more counts. This sequence joins TRBV18 and TRBJ2-1, with TRBD1 matching over 9 bases. The CDR3 runs to 15 residues. With 2 bases clipped from V and 7 bases from J, the junction kept 6 bases outside the gene matches. Germline-derived CDR1 and CDR2 are KGHSH and LQKENI. In DNA, the CDR3 is TGTGCCAGCTCACCAGCGACAGGGGGAATTAATGAGCAGTTCTTC. This translates into CASSPATGGINEQFF. Together with reference TRBV18 and TRBJ2-1, the CDR3 gives the full variable domain: NAGVMQNPRHLVRRRGQEARLRCSPMKGHSHVYWYRQLPEEGLKFMVYLQKENIIDESGMPKERFSAEFPKEGPSILRIQQVVRGDSAAYFCASSPATGGINEQFFGPGTRLTVL.

This clone showed up many times. V and J are TRBV9 and TRBJ1-3; 7 bases map to TRBD1. With V trimmed by 3 bases and J by 2 bases, 5 bases remained unmatched. CDR1 and CDR2 from the germline V gene are SGDLS and YYNGEE. The CDR3 consists of 15 residues. The CDR3 nucleotides are TGTGCCAGCAGCGCTCGACAGGGACCTGGAAACACCATATATTTT. Translating it yields CASSARQGPGNTIYF.

This clone appeared many times. The chain links TRBV6-5 to TRBJ2-7, with 7 nucleotides matching TRBD2. Germline V gives CDR1 MNHEY, CDR2 SVGAGI. The length of the CDR3 is 15 residues. With 6 bases clipped from V and 3 bases from J, the junction kept 11 bases outside the gene matches. Written as DNA, the CDR3 is TGTGCCAGCAGATCCCCTAGCGGAGACTACTACGAGCAGTACTTC. Translation: CASRSPSGDYYEQYF.

By frequency in the sample, this clone is medium-sized. V is TRBV2 and J is TRBJ2-7; 8 bases line up with TRBD1. Germline V CDR1 and CDR2: SNHLY, FYNNEI. The CDR3 runs to 14 residues. The V gene end was trimmed by 5 bases and the J gene end by 4 bases; junction bases not matched to a gene: 7. CDR3 sequence (DNA): TGTGCCAGCAGTAGCCGACAGGGGAGGTACGAGCAGTACTTC. This codes for CASSSRQGRYEQYF.

This clone was seen many times. The gene calls are TRBV18 and TRBJ1-1, with no clear D. This CDR3 has 12 amino acids. Germline CDR1 is KGHSH and CDR2 is LQKENI. Trimming pared 1 base from V and 6 bases from J, leaving 6 bases between. CDR3 protein: CASSPLIAEAFF. Here the CDR3 DNA reads TGTGCCAGCTCACCACTGATAGCTGAAGCTTTCTTT.

CDR3 protein: CASTGTGGPSGYNGYTF. DNA of the CDR3: TGTGCCTCAACCGGGACAGGGGGTCCTTCGGGGTATAATGGCTACACCTTC. The genes are TRBV30 and TRBJ1-2, with 11 bases fitting TRBD1. Trimming at V came to 7 bases and at J to 6 bases, leaving 19 bases not matched to a gene. Germline-derived CDR1 and CDR2 are GTSNPN and SVGIG (reference sequence). The CDR3 is 17 residues long.

This clone was picked up many times. V is TRBV7-3 and J is TRBJ2-3; D may be TRBD2 (6 bases). The CDR3 runs 14 residues. Germline values: CDR1 SGHTA, CDR2 FQGTGA. V was shortened by 4 bases and J by 2 bases, with 10 bases between the two germline ends. CDR3 nucleotide sequence: TGTGCCAGCAGCTACGGGGGATCCACAGATACGCAGTATTTT. Residues: CASSYGGSTDTQYF.

The table lists this clone with many counts. The chain recombines TRBV5-5 with TRBJ2-7; TRBD2 aligns across 9 bases. The CDR3 covers 15 residues. The V segment lost 1 base and the J segment 3 bases; nucleotides outside the gene matches: 5. Per the germline V gene, CDR1 is SGHKS and CDR2 is YYEKEE (reference sequence). CDR3 region: CASSLPSGIDYEQYF. DNA for the CDR3: TGTGCCAGCAGCTTGCCTAGCGGGATTGACTACGAGCAGTACTTC.

This clone was counted many times. The chain uses TRBV27 and TRBJ1-1; a possible D gene is TRBD1 (5 bases). The V gene lost 5 bases and the J gene lost 1 base, with 14 bases spanning the gap. The germline V gene has CDR1 MNHEY and CDR2 SMNVEV (reference sequence). This CDR3 has 15 amino acids. The CDR3 DNA follows: TGTGCCAGCAGTACTATCGGGACTGAGAACACTGAAGCTTTCTTT. Translating it yields CASSTIGTENTEAFF.